A single sample gave rise to the 9 T cell receptor beta chains below, sequenced in a study of cytomegalovirus exposure and HLA in healthy donors. Use of 60 Vbeta and 13 Jbeta primers characterized the PCR. Method: immunoSEQ multiplex PCR; TCRdb's copy keeps in-frame clones and lacks some. This sample has about 65,000 clones, with about 78% found just once. Specimen: PBMCs. The receptor set was obtained from a girl between 5 and 17 years old in good health and CMV-seropositive.

The rearrangement links TRBV7-9 to TRBJ2-3; the D gene is possibly TRBD1 (5 bases). Trimming pared 7 bases from V and 4 bases from J, leaving 12 bases between. The length of the CDR3 is 13 residues. The germline CDR1 and CDR2 sequences are SEHNR and FQNEAQ (reference sequence). The CDR3 loop is CASTDSGSDTQYF. DNA for the CDR3: TGTGCCAGCACCGATTCAGGGTCAGATACGCAGTATTTT.

This clone was picked up a small number of times. The V gene is TRBV27, the J gene TRBJ1-1, with TRBD1 as a possible D gene (5 bases). V dropped 3 bases and J dropped 1 base, with 6 bases sitting between them. The CDR3 consists of 13 residues. Looked up from germline, CDR1 is MNHEY and CDR2 is SMNVEV (reference sequence). The CDR3 DNA follows: TGTGCCAGCAGTTTGGGGCGGAACACTGAAGCTTTCTTT. Amino acid sequence: CASSLGRNTEAFF.

This clone was seen just once. CDR3 sequence reads: CASRRDRGSQPQHF. The CDR3, as DNA: TGTGCCAGCAGACGGGACAGGGGTAGCCAGCCCCAGCATTTT. V usage is TRBV2 and J usage is TRBJ1-5; TRBD1 matches 10 bases. CDR1 is SNHLY and CDR2 is FYNNEI in the germline V gene. Losses at the gene ends were 6 bases for V and 7 bases for J; bases not matched to a gene: 6. The CDR3 has 14 amino acids.

This clone came up once. CDR3 sequence reads: CASSVLAGATNTGELFF. The CDR3 DNA reads TGTGCCAGCAGTGTTCTAGCGGGGGCCACGAACACCGGGGAGCTGTTTTTT. This chain uses TRBV6-4 with TRBJ2-2; 10 bases line up with TRBD2. The CDR3 has 17 amino acids. Germline values: CDR1 MRHNA, CDR2 SNTAGT. Trimming cost V 4 bases and J 0 bases; bases outside gene matches: 5.

This clone was picked up a small number of times. The chain recombines TRBV30 with TRBJ2-2; unclear D gene. CDR3 length: 12 amino acids. Germline CDR1 is GTSNPN and CDR2 is SVGIG (reference sequence). With 1 base removed from V and 8 bases from J, the gap between germline ends came to 8 bases. CDR3 loop: CAWSGYMGELFF. CDR3 sequence (DNA): TGTGCCTGGAGTGGATACATGGGGGAGCTGTTTTTT.

The V and J genes are TRBV29-1 and TRBJ2-3; 9 nucleotides match TRBD1. The V gene end was trimmed by 1 base and the J gene end by 2 bases; junction bases not matched to a gene: 7. This CDR3 comprises 16 residues. Germline CDR1 SQVTM, CDR2 ANQGSEA. CDR3 residues: CSVEGPTGGVTDTQYF. Here the CDR3 DNA reads TGCAGCGTTGAAGGCCCGACAGGGGGTGTCACAGATACGCAGTATTTT.

The chain is built from TRBV5-1 and TRBJ2-7, with 12 bases lining up with TRBD2. Germline assignment: CDR1 SGHRS and CDR2 YFSETQ. V dropped 4 bases and J dropped 3; count of bases not matched to a gene: 14. The CDR3 is 18 amino acids. In nucleotides, the CDR3 is TGCGCCAGCAGCAGACTAGCGGGAGCCGCCCTCTTCGGCTACGAGCAGTACTTC. Translation: CASSRLAGAALFGYEQYF. The whole variable domain, filled in from reference TRBV5-1 and TRBJ2-7, reads KAGVTQTPRYLIKTRGQQVTLSCSPISGHRSVSWYQQTPGQGLQFLFEYFSETQRNKGNFPGRFSGRQFSNSRSEMNVSTLELGDSALYLCASSRLAGAALFGYEQYFGPGTRLTVT.

The V and J genes are TRBV6-1 and TRBJ2-7, with D hard to call. Trimming removed 2 bases from V and 4 bases from J, with 9 bases in between. Germline CDR1 MNHNS, CDR2 SASEGT. This CDR3 has 13 amino acids. CDR3 coding DNA: TGTGCCAGCAGTGAATTTGCAGGATACGAGCAGTACTTC. This sequence encodes CASSEFAGYEQYF.

This chain joins TRBV5-1 and TRBJ2-7, with TRBD1 matching 7 bases. Germline loops: CDR1 SGHRS, CDR2 YFSETQ. CDR3 length: 15 amino acids. The V gene end was trimmed by 0 bases and the J gene end by 0 bases; junction bases not matched to a gene: 3. The CDR3: CASSLAQGNSYEQYF. The CDR3 DNA reads as TGCGCCAGCAGCTTGGCACAGGGGAACTCCTACGAGCAGTACTTC.